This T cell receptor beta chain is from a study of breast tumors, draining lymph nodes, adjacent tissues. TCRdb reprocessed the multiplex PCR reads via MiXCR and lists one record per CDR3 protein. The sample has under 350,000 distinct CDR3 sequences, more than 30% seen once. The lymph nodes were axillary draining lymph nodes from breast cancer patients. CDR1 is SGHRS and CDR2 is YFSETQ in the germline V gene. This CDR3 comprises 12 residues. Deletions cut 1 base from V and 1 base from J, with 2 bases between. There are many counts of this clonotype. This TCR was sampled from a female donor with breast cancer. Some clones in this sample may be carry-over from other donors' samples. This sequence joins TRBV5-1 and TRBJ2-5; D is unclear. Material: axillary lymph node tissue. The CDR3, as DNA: TGCGCCAGCAGCTTGACCCAAGAGACCCAGTACTTC. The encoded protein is CASSLTQETQYF.